The TCR beta chain under discussion was sequenced for a study of cytotoxic CD8 clonotypes in ibrutinib-treated CLL. Study in general: Included were about 11 relapsed/refractory and about 15 treatment-naive patients, of whom 17 to 18 were IGHV unmutated. Partial response occurred in roughly 25 patients and complete response in 2; at median around 5.5 years, approximately 14 remained remitted and approximately 12 progressed.

Concerning this clone itself: What it recognizes is unknown. Other DNA sequences from this sample encode an identical CDR3 as well.

Repertoires were generated with immunoSEQ multiplex PCR, while TCRdb's copy carries only in-frame clones and drops some. Among approximately 130,000 clones, about 85% were seen once, and the ten largest hold about 3.5%. General study results and limits: Sampling times, which were not matched between the groups, differed between sustained-remission patients and progressing patients. On treatment, the uncommon public clonotypes contracted or remained stable.

Looked up from germline, CDR1 is DFQATT and CDR2 is SNEGSKA (reference sequence). The V and J ends lost 0 bases and 4 bases respectively, with 3 bases between them. This CDR3 comprises 11 residues. The material sequenced was PBMCs, taken after 24 months of ibrutinib treatment. The rearrangement joins TRBV20-1 to TRBJ2-5; D ambiguous. The clonotype was recovered from a human donor with chronic lymphocytic leukemia. CDR3 bases: TGCAGTGCTAGAGATCTAGAGACCCAGTACTTC. It yields the protein CSARDLETQYF.